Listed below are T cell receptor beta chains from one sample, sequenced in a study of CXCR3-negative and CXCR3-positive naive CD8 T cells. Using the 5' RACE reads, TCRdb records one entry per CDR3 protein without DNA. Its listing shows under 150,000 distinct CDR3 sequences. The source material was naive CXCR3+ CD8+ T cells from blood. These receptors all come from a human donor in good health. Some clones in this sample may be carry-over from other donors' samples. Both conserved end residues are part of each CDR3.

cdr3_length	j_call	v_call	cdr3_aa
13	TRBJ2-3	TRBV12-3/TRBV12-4	CASSLASTDTQYF
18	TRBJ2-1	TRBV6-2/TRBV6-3	CASSYSILAGGPTKEQFF
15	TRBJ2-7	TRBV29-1	CSVELVGQGGYEQYF
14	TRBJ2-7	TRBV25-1	CASTGWDSTYEQYF
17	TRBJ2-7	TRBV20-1	CSARDPISFVRTYEQYF
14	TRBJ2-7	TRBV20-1	CSARDDLATYEQYF
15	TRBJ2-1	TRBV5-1	CASSLVAGGVNEQFF
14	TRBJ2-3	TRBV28	CASSPLKSTDTQYF
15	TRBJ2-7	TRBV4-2	CASSQDQAGGYEQYF
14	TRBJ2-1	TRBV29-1	CSVVGQGVNNEQFF
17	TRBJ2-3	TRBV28	CASSLLTIAGGPDTQYF
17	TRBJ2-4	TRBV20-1	CSARGPGLGGAQNIQYF
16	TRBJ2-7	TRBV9	CASSVAGRAYPYEQYF
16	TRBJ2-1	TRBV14	CASSQVGAGSYNEQFF
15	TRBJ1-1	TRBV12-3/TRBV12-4	CASSLGQGAATEAFF
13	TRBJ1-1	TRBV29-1	CSVGQGAGTEAFF
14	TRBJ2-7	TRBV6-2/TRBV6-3	CASRDRGLDYEQYF
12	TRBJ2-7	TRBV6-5	CAAASEDYEQYF
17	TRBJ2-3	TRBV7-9	CASSLGGSGGRTDTQYF
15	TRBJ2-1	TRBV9	CASSVSPRSGNEQFF
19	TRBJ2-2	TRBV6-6	CASSYSLRPSGGDTGELFF
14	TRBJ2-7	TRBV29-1	CSVEDNVVGYEQYF
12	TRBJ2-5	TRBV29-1	CSVRRVGETQYF
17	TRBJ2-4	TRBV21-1	CASRQGITSGDTNIQYF
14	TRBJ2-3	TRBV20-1	CSAPGTSSPWAQYF
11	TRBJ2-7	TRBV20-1	CSARGAYEQYF
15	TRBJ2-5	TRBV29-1	CSVPTGGQYSETQYF
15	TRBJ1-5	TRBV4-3	CASSQTGGLFQPQHF
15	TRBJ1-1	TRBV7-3	CASSLLGGINTEAFF
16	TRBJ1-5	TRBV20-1	CSARDYRQDSNQPQHF
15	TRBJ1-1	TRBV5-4	CASSVQGADNTEAFF
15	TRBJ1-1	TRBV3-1	CASSQPAAMNTEAFF
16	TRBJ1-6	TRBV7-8	CASSNRDSAINSPLHF
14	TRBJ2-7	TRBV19	CASSIRIHGYEQYF
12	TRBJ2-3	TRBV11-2	CASSLGFDTQYF
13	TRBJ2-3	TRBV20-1	CSAREQGSDTQYF
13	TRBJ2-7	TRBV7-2	CASGGTGAYEQYF
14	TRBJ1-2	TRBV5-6	CASSFQEALYGYTF
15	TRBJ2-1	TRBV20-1	CSARERGISYNEQFF
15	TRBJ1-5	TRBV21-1	CASSRSGRGYQPQHF
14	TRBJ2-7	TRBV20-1	CSARDTGTSYEQYF
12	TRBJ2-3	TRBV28	CASSLGGDTQYF
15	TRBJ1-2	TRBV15	CATSPGRLIAYGYTF
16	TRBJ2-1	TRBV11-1	CASSSPRTSPRNEQFF
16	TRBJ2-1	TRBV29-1	CSAGTESGGGYNEQFF
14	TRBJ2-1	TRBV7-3	CASSFLAGVDEQFF
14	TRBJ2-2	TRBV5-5	CASSISVNTGELFF
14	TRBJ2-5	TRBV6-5	CASSYGRGHETQYF
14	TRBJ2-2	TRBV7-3	CASSAGTGSGELFF
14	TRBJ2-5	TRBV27	CASRPRQGQETQYF